One T cell receptor beta chain is described in this entry. No antigen is known for it. This record comes from a study of T cells in localized non-small cell lung cancer. V was shortened by 5 bases and J by 6 bases, with 11 bases between the two germline ends. Germline V gives CDR1 LNHDA, CDR2 SQIVND (reference sequence). This CDR3 contains 13 residues. Measured with immunoSEQ multiplex PCR; TCRdb has only the in-frame clones, and not every one. There are approximately 17,000 clones in the sample; approximately 80% occur only once, and roughly 33% lies in the top ten. Study conclusions and caveats: Blood T cell density predicted longer survival; adjacent-lung clonality, shorter.

This clonotype originated in a male donor at least 60 years old with stage I lung adenocarcinoma. The source material was peripheral blood, sampled before any cancer treatment. The chain uses TRBV19 and TRBJ1-5; TRBD1 might be the D (6 bases). CDR3 region: CASSFGGGQPQHF. CDR3 DNA sequence: TGTGCCAGTAGTTTCGGGGGCGGTCAGCCCCAGCATTTT.